This T cell receptor (beta chain) is drawn from a study of identical twins. Whole-study findings and limits: Models underestimated how often monozygotic twins shared out-of-frame TCR alpha. With beta out-of-frame sequences, excess sharing by twins was weaker.

At least ten counts were recorded for this clonotype. Its antigen remains unidentified. V lost 7 bases, J lost 0 bases, and 7 bases lay in between. The CDR3 runs to 13 residues. Germline values: CDR1 WNHNN, CDR2 SYGVQD (reference sequence). Template switching introduced a universal primer site, and the cDNA bore unique molecular identifiers. TCRdb ran MiXCR on the 5' RACE reads and lists one entry per CDR3 protein. The sample carries fewer than 250,000 distinct CDR3 sequences, around a tenth recorded once. This TCR came from a woman aged 18-29 years in good health. The sample comprised memory (CD45RO+) T cells sorted from blood. J is TRBJ1-3 and V is TRBV10-1; D gene ambiguous. In DNA form, the CDR3 reads TGCGCCAGCATGTCTCCCTCTGGAAACACCATATATTTT. Amino acid sequence: CASMSPSGNTIYF.